This T cell receptor (beta chain) was sequenced in a study of OX40 agonist ivuxolimab in advanced cancers. Findings of the study overall: Researchers did not determine the expanded peripheral T cells' antigen specificity.

Trimming left V 3 bases short and J 6 bases short, with 9 bases between. CDR3 length: 12 amino acids. Looked up from germline, CDR1 is SGHTA and CDR2 is FQGNSA. Measured with immunoSEQ multiplex PCR; TCRdb has only the in-frame clones, and not every one. This sample has more than 13,000 clones; more than 85% occur once, and the top ten carry roughly 69%. Note on this clone: Its antigen is still unknown.

Systemic immunosuppression or a history of autoimmune disease excluded patients. This TCR was recovered from an adult with an advanced solid tumor such as melanoma, head and neck, liver or kidney cancer. V is TRBV7-2 and J is TRBJ2-7; D uncertain. The specimen was CD4+ or CD8+ T cells sorted from blood, collected in a trial of the OX40 agonist ivuxolimab. The CDR3 protein is CASSLLYGEQYF. CDR3 sequence (DNA): TGTGCCAGCAGCTTGTTATACGGCGAGCAGTACTTC.